These 10 T cell receptor beta chains share one sample of origin, sequenced in a study of T cell responses to AZD1222 COVID-19 vaccine. Assay used: immunoSEQ multiplex PCR; TCRdb lists only in-frame clones, some missing. The sample holds 100,000 to 150,000 clones, roughly 91% seen once. Sequenced material: peripheral blood, taken 28 days after the second AZD1222 dose. These receptors were taken from an adult who received the AZD1222 COVID-19 vaccine.

The chain combines TRBV10-1 with TRBJ2-5, with D possibly being TRBD1 (6 bases). The CDR3 runs to 13 residues. V lost 6 bases, J lost 1 base, and 9 bases lay in between. The germline V gene encodes CDR1 WNHNN and CDR2 SYGVQD (reference sequence). CDR3 nucleotide sequence: TGCGCCAGCAGCCAGGGGCTCCAAGAGACCCAGTACTTC. As protein: CASSQGLQETQYF.

This clone was seen just once. The chain uses TRBV6-2 or TRBV6-3 and TRBJ2-1; TRBD2 matches at 8 bases. Trimming at V came to 5 bases and at J to 7 bases, leaving 10 bases not matched to a gene. The CDR3 length is 15 residues. Looked up from germline, CDR1 is MNHEY and CDR2 is SVGEGT. The CDR3 sequence: CASSHVSGSRNEQFF. Written as DNA, the CDR3 is TGTGCCAGCAGTCACGTCAGCGGGAGTAGGAATGAGCAGTTCTTC.

V usage is TRBV5-1 and J usage is TRBJ1-2, with D uncertain. Looked up from germline, CDR1 is SGHRS and CDR2 is YFSETQ. The CDR3 has 13 amino acids. V was shortened by 3 bases and J by 8 bases, with 14 bases between the two germline ends. The CDR3 DNA is TGCGCCAGCAGCTCTCCCCGTACGGGGGGCTACACCTTC. It is translated as CASSSPRTGGYTF.

This chain uses TRBV7-2 with TRBJ1-1; 7 bases are shared with TRBD1. V lost 1 base to trimming and J lost 6 bases; unmatched junction nucleotides: 2. Germline V gene sequence: CDR1 SGHTA, CDR2 FQGNSA. CDR3 length: 13 residues. This CDR3 is CASSLEGAAEAFF. The CDR3 nucleotides are TGTGCCAGCAGCTTAGAGGGGGCTGCTGAAGCTTTCTTT.

The chain couples TRBV5-1 to TRBJ1-2; D is ambiguous. CDR1 and CDR2 from the germline V gene are SGHRS and YFSETQ. V gave up 4 bases and J gave up 4 bases, with 11 bases separating them. The CDR3 runs 13 residues. As DNA, the CDR3 is TGCGCCAGCAGCGGAGGGAGTATCTATGGCTACACCTTC. Encoded protein: CASSGGSIYGYTF.

The V call is TRBV15, the J call TRBJ1-5; D might be TRBD1 (6 bases). Germline CDR1 is LNHNV and CDR2 is YYDKDF (reference sequence). The length of the CDR3 is 17 residues. V shed 0 bases and J shed 0 bases, with 12 bases lying between them. CDR3 bases: TGTGCCACCAGCAGAGATTGGGCAGGGGATAGCAATCAGCCCCAGCATTTT. Translated: CATSRDWAGDSNQPQHF.

V and J are TRBV6-2 or TRBV6-3 and TRBJ2-7, with a tentative D call TRBD2 (5 bases). The V and J ends lost 2 bases and 2 bases respectively, with 13 bases between them. This CDR3 region has 15 residues. Germline CDR1 is MNHEY and CDR2 is SVGEGT. This CDR3 is CASSYETGSTYEQYF. The CDR3 DNA sequence: TGTGCCAGCAGTTACGAGACGGGATCGACCTACGAGCAGTACTTC.

This clone appeared a single time. The chain is built from TRBV12-3 or TRBV12-4 and TRBJ2-1, with 8 positions matching TRBD2. This CDR3 is 13 amino acids long. V lost 5 bases to trimming and J lost 3 bases; unmatched junction nucleotides: 0. The CDR3 DNA reads as TGTGCCAGCAGTGCGGGAGGCTACAATGAGCAGTTCTTC. Translating it yields CASSAGGYNEQFF.

For the CDR3, the DNA is TGTGCCAGCAGCTTAGGAGGGGGTGAGCAGTTCTTC. It yields the protein CASSLGGGEQFF. This chain connects TRBV7-6 to TRBJ2-1; D might be TRBD1 (6 bases). The V gene's germline CDR1 is SGHVS and CDR2 FNYEAQ. Trimming removed 1 base from V and 9 bases from J, with 7 bases in between. This CDR3 has 12 amino acids.

The DNA of the CDR3 is TGTGCCACCAGCAGAGGGGCCTCCCAGGAGACCCAGTACTTC. It codes for CATSRGASQETQYF. The chain joins TRBV15 to TRBJ2-5, with D hard to call. With 1 base removed from V and 5 bases from J, the gap between germline ends came to 11 bases. Germline V CDR1 and CDR2: LNHNV, YYDKDF (reference sequence). The CDR3 length is 14 residues.